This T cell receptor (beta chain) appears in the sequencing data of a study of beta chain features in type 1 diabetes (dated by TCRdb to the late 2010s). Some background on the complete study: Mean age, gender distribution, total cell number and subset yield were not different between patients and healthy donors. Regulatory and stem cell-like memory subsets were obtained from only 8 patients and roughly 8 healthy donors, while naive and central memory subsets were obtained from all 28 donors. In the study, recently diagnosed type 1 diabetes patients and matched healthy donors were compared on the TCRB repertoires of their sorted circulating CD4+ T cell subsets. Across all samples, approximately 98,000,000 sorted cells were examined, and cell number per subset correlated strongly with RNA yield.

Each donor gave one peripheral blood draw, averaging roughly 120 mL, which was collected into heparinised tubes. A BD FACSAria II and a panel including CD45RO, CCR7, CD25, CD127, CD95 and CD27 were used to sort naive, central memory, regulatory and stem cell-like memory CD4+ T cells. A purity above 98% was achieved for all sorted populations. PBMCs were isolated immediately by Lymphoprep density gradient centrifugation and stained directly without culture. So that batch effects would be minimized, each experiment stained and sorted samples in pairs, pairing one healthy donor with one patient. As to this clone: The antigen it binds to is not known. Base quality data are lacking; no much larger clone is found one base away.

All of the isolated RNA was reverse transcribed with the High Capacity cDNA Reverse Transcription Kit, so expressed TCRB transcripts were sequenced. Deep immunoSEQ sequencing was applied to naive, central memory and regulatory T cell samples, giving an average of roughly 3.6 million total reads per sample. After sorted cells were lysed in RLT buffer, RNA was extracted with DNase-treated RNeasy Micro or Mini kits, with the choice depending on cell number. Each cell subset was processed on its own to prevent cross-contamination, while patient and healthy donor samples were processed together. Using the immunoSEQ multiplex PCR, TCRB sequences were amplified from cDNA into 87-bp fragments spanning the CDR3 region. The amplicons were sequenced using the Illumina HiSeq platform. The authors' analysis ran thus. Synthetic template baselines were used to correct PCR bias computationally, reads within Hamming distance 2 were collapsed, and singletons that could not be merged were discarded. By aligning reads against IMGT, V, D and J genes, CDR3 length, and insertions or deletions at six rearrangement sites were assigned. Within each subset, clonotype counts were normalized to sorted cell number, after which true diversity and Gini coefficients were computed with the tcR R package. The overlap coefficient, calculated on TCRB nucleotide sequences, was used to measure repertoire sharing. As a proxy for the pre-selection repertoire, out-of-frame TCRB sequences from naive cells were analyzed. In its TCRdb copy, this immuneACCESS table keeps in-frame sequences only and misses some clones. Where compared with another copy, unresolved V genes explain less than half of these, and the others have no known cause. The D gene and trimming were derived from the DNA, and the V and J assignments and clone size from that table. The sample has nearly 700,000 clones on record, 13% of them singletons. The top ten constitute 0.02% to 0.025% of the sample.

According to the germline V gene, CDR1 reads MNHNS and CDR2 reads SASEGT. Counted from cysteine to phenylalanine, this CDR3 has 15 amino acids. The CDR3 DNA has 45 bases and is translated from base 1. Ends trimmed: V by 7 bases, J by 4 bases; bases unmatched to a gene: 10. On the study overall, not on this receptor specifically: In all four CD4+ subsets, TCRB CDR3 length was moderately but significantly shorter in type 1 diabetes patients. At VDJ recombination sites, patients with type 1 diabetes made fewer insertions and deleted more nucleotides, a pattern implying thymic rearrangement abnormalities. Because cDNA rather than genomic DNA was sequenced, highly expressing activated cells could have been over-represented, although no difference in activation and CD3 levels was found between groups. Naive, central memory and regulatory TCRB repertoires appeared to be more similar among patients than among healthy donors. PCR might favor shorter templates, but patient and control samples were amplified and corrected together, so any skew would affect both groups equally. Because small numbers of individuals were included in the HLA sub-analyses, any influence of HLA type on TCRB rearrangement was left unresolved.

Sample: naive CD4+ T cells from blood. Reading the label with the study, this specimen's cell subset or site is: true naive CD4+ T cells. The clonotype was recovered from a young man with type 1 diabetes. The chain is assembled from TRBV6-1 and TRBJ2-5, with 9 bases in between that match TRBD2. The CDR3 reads CASNSGGAGGETQYF. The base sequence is TGTGCCAGCAATAGCGGGGGAGCCGGAGGAGAGACCCAGTACTTC.